The source of this TCR beta chain is a study of blood T cell repertoires in COVID-19. The CDR3 contains 17 residues. V shed 0 bases and J shed 4 bases, with 15 bases lying between them. Per the germline V gene, CDR1 is LGHDT and CDR2 is YNNKEL (reference sequence). The method was immunoSEQ multiplex PCR; TCRdb's version includes in-frame clones alone and lacks a portion of them. The table lists tens of thousands of clones, roughly 85% of them singletons. V usage is TRBV3-1 (or the pseudogene TRBV3-2) and J usage is TRBJ2-2, with unresolved D. Sample: peripheral blood. The receptor's source is a man between 50 and 59 years old with COVID-19, enrolled during active disease. CDR3 loop: CASSQDLARSFTGELFF. As DNA, the CDR3 is TGTGCCAGCAGCCAAGATTTAGCTAGGTCGTTCACCGGGGAGCTGTTTTTT.